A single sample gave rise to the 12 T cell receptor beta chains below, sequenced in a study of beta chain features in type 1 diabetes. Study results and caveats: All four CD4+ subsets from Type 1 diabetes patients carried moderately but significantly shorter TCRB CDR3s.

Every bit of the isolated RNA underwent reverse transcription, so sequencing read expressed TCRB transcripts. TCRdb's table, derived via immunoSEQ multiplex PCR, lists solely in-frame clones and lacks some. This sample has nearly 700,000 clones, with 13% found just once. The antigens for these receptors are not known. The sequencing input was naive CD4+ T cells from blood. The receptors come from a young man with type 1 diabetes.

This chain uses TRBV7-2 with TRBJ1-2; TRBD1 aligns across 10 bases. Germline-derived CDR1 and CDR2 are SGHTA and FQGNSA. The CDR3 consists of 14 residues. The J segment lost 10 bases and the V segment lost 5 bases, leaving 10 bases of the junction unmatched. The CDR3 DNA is TGTGCCAGCAGCCTACTAGGGGACAGGGGAGTCTACACCTTC. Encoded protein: CASSLLGDRGVYTF.

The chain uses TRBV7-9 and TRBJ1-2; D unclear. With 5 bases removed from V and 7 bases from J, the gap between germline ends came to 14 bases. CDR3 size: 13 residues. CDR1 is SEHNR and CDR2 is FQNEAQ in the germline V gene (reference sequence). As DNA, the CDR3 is TGTGCCAGCAGCCCAACAAGCTCAGGTGGCTACACCTTC. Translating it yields CASSPTSSGGYTF.

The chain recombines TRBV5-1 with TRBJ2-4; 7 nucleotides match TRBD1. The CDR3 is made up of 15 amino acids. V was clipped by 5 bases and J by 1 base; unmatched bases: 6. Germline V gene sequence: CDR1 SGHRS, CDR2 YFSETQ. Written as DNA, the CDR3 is TGCGCCAGCAGAAGGGGGCTCGAGGCCAAAAACATTCAGTACTTC. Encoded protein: CASRRGLEAKNIQYF.

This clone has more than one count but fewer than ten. The CDR3 loop is CASSEGQGVNYGYTF. The CDR3 DNA sequence: TGTGCCAGCAGTGAGGGACAGGGAGTTAACTATGGCTACACCTTC. This sequence joins TRBV2 and TRBJ1-2; 9 bases map to TRBD1. The ends lost 3 bases at V and 1 base at J; junction bases unmatched: 3. CDR1 SNHLY and CDR2 FYNNEI come from the germline V gene. This CDR3 is 15 amino acids long.

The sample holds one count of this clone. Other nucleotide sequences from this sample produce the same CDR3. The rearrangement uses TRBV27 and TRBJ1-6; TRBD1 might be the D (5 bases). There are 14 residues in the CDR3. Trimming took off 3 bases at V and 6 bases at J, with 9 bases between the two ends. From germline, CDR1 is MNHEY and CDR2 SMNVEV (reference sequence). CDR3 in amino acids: CASSFGTANSPLHF. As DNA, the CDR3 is TGTGCCAGCAGTTTCGGGACTGCTAATTCACCCCTCCACTTT.

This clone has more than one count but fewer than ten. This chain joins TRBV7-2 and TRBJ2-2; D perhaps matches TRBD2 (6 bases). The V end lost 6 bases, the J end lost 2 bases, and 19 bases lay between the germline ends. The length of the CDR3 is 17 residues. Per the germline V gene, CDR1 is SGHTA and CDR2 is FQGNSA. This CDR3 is CASRETRGEFNTGELFF. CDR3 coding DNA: TGTGCCAGCAGGGAGACTAGGGGAGAGTTTAACACCGGGGAGCTGTTTTTT.

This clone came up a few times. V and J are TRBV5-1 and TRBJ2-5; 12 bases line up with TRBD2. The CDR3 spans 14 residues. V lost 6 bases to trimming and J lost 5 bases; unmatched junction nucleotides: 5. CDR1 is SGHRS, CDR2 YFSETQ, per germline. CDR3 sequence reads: CASMPTSGGETQYF. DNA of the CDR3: TGCGCCAGCATGCCGACTAGCGGGGGTGAGACCCAGTACTTC. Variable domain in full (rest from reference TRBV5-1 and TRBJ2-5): KAGVTQTPRYLIKTRGQQVTLSCSPISGHRSVSWYQQTPGQGLQFLFEYFSETQRNKGNFPGRFSGRQFSNSRSEMNVSTLELGDSALYLCASMPTSGGETQYFGPGTRLLVL.

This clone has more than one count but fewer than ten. CDR3 bases: TGTGCCAGCAGTCCCTCGGACAGGACCGGGGAGCTGTTTTTT. This sequence encodes CASSPSDRTGELFF. The chain is built from TRBV28 and TRBJ2-2, with 7 positions matching TRBD1. V lost 5 bases to trimming and J lost 5 bases; unmatched junction nucleotides: 5. The CDR3 has 14 amino acids. The V gene's germline CDR1 is MDHEN and CDR2 SYDVKM.

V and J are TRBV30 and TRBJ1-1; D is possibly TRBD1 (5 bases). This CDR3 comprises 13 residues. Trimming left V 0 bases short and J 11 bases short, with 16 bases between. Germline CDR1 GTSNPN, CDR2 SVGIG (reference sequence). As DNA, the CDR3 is TGTGCCTGGAGTGTACCAGGGCAGCCCCCGGCTTTCTTT. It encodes CAWSVPGQPPAFF. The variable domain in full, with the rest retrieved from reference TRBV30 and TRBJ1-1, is SQTIHQWPATLVQPVGSPLSLECTVEGTSNPNLYWYRQAAGRGLQLLFYSVGIGQISSEVPQNLSASRPQDRQFILSSKKLLLSDSGFYLCAWSVPGQPPAFFGQGTRLTVV.

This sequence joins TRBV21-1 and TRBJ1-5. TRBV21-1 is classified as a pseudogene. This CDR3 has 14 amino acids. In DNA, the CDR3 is TGTGCCAGCATCCCCGACTCCTCCGGGCAGCCCCAGCATTTT. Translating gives CASIPDSSGQPQHF.

The CDR3, as DNA: TGTGCCAGCACTTTAAGAAACACTGAAGCTTTCTTT. It codes for CASTLRNTEAFF. The V call is TRBV6-1, the J call TRBJ1-1; D remains unclear. The CDR3 is 12 residues long. Germline CDR1 reads MNHNS; CDR2 reads SASEGT. Deletions cut 7 bases from V and 2 bases from J, with 8 bases between.

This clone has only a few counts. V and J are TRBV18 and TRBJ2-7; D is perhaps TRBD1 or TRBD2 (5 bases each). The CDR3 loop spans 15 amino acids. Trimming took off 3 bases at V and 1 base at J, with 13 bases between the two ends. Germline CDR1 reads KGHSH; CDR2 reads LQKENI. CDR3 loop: CASSPNIGTSYEQYF. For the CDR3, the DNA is TGTGCCAGCTCACCGAACATCGGGACGTCCTACGAGCAGTACTTC. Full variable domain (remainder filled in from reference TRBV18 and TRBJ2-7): NAGVMQNPRHLVRRRGQEARLRCSPMKGHSHVYWYRQLPEEGLKFMVYLQKENIIDESGMPKERFSAEFPKEGPSILRIQQVVRGDSAAYFCASSPNIGTSYEQYFGPGTRLTVT.